The rows below give T cell receptor beta chains drawn from one sample of a study of post-analysis software for immune sequencing data. TCRdb called the PCR reads again in MiXCR, with one record for every CDR3 protein. The repertoire has more than 450,000 distinct CDR3 sequences, 44% of them found once; the top ten carry more than 1.5%. Sequencing was carried out using blood. Source of these receptors: a girl aged 10 to 17 with multiple sclerosis. Both conserved end residues are part of each CDR3. A D gene is named only where the DNA matches it firmly. Rows may omit the clone size; those that give it use once, few, many or a size class.

abundance: .
v_gene: TRBV20-1
j_gene: TRBJ2-1
d_gene: TRBD2
CDR3nt: TGCAGTGCTAGGTTTACCGGGACTAGCGCGTACAATGAGCAGTTCTTC
CDR3aa: CSARFTGTSAYNEQFF

abundance: few
v_gene: TRBV21-1
j_gene: TRBJ2-7
d_gene: .
CDR3nt: TGTGCCAGCAGGCTCAAAGAACGGGACCGGCGTCCCGAGCAGTACTTC
CDR3aa: CASRLKERDRRPEQYF

abundance: .
v_gene: TRBV4-2
j_gene: TRBJ1-5
d_gene: .
CDR3nt: TGTGCCAGCAGCCAAGATCCCAGGGTTGGCAATCAGCCCCAGCATTTT
CDR3aa: CASSQDPRVGNQPQHF

abundance: .
v_gene: TRBV5-1
j_gene: TRBJ2-5
d_gene: .
CDR3nt: TGCGCCACCGGGCGGGGAATGGAGACCCAGTACTTC
CDR3aa: CATGRGMETQYF

abundance: .
v_gene: TRBV5-6
j_gene: TRBJ1-2
d_gene: TRBD1
CDR3nt: TGTGCCAGCAGCCCGGGACAGGTGGCCTATGGCTACACCTTC
CDR3aa: CASSPGQVAYGYTF

abundance: .
v_gene: TRBV9
j_gene: TRBJ2-1
d_gene: TRBD1
CDR3nt: TGTGCCAGCAGCGTAGGGGACAGCTCCCACAATGAGCAGTTCTTC
CDR3aa: CASSVGDSSHNEQFF

abundance: .
v_gene: TRBV3-1
j_gene: TRBJ2-5
d_gene: TRBD1
CDR3nt: TGTGCCAGCAGCCAAGCAGACAGGGGGATCGAGACCCAGTACTTC
CDR3aa: CASSQADRGIETQYF

abundance: many
v_gene: TRBV10-1
j_gene: TRBJ2-5
d_gene: .
CDR3nt: TGCGCCAGCAGCCCGGCTCTGGTAGCGGAAGAGACCCAGTACTTC
CDR3aa: CASSPALVAEETQYF

abundance: .
v_gene: TRBV29-1
j_gene: TRBJ1-1
d_gene: .
CDR3nt: TGCAGCGTTGAAGGCATTATGAATACTGAAGCTTTCTTT
CDR3aa: CSVEGIMNTEAFF

abundance: few
v_gene: TRBV6-4
j_gene: TRBJ1-2
d_gene: TRBD1
CDR3nt: TGTGCCAGCAGTCCCCAGGGGGCCGACGGCTACACCTTC
CDR3aa: CASSPQGADGYTF

abundance: .
v_gene: TRBV12-3/TRBV12-4
j_gene: TRBJ2-3
d_gene: TRBD2
CDR3nt: TGTGCCAGCAGTTATCCCGGGAGCGGGGAGGGCACAGATACGCAGTATTTT
CDR3aa: CASSYPGSGEGTDTQYF

abundance: .
v_gene: TRBV3-1
j_gene: TRBJ2-7
d_gene: TRBD1
CDR3nt: TGTGCCAGCAGCCAATTCGACAGGGCCTCCTACGAGCAGTACTTC
CDR3aa: CASSQFDRASYEQYF

abundance: .
v_gene: TRBV12-3/TRBV12-4
j_gene: TRBJ2-3
d_gene: TRBD1
CDR3nt: TGTGCCAGCAGCCCGTGGGACAGAATGAGCGCAGATACGCAGTATTTT
CDR3aa: CASSPWDRMSADTQYF

abundance: once
v_gene: TRBV4-2
j_gene: TRBJ1-5
d_gene: .
CDR3nt: TGTGCCAGCAGCCAGGAGGCTGGCCGCAGCAATCAGCCCCAGCATTTT
CDR3aa: CASSQEAGRSNQPQHF

abundance: .
v_gene: TRBV25-1
j_gene: TRBJ1-5
d_gene: .
CDR3nt: TGTGCCAGCAGTGCGACAGGAGCCAATCAGCCCCAGCATTTT
CDR3aa: CASSATGANQPQHF

abundance: once
v_gene: TRBV2
j_gene: TRBJ2-7
d_gene: .
CDR3nt: TGTGCCAGCAGTTCCGGCTGGGAGGCGTCCTACGAGCAGTACTTC
CDR3aa: CASSSGWEASYEQYF

abundance: .
v_gene: TRBV29-1
j_gene: TRBJ1-2
d_gene: .
CDR3nt: TGCAGCGTTGATCTCGGAGGGCCCTATGGCTACACCTTC
CDR3aa: CSVDLGGPYGYTF

abundance: .
v_gene: TRBV7-9
j_gene: TRBJ2-1
d_gene: .
CDR3nt: TGTGCCAGCAGCTTAAATTTAAGGACGCCTAGCTCCTACAATGAGCAGTTCTTC
CDR3aa: CASSLNLRTPSSYNEQFF

abundance: many
v_gene: TRBV20-1
j_gene: TRBJ2-7
d_gene: .
CDR3nt: TGCAGTGCAAGGAAAGGGTCCTACGAGCAGTACTTC
CDR3aa: CSARKGSYEQYF

abundance: .
v_gene: TRBV3-1
j_gene: TRBJ2-1
d_gene: .
CDR3nt: TGTGCCAGCAGCCCAATCGACAGGCCCCATAATGAGCAGTTCTTC
CDR3aa: CASSPIDRPHNEQFF

abundance: many
v_gene: TRBV10-3
j_gene: TRBJ1-2
d_gene: TRBD1
CDR3nt: TGTGCCATCAGTTCCTCCGGGACAGCAAACTATGGCTACACCTTC
CDR3aa: CAISSSGTANYGYTF

abundance: .
v_gene: TRBV20-1
j_gene: TRBJ2-7
d_gene: TRBD2
CDR3nt: TGCAGTGCTAGAGATGGGAATGGACTAGCGGGGGCCTACGAGCAGTACTTC
CDR3aa: CSARDGNGLAGAYEQYF